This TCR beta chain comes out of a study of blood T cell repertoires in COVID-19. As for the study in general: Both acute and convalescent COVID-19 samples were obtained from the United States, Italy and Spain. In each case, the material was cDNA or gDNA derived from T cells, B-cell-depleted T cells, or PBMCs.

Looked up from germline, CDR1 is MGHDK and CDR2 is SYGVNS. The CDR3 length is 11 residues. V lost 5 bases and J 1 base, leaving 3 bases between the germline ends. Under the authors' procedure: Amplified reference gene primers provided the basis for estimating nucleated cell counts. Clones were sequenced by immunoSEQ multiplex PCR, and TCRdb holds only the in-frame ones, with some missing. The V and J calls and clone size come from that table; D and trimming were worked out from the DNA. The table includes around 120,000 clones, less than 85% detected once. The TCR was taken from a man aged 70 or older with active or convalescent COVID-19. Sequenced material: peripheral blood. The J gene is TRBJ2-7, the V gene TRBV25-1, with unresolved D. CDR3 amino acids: CASSQSYEQYF. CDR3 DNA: TGTGCCAGCAGTCAATCCTACGAGCAGTACTTC.